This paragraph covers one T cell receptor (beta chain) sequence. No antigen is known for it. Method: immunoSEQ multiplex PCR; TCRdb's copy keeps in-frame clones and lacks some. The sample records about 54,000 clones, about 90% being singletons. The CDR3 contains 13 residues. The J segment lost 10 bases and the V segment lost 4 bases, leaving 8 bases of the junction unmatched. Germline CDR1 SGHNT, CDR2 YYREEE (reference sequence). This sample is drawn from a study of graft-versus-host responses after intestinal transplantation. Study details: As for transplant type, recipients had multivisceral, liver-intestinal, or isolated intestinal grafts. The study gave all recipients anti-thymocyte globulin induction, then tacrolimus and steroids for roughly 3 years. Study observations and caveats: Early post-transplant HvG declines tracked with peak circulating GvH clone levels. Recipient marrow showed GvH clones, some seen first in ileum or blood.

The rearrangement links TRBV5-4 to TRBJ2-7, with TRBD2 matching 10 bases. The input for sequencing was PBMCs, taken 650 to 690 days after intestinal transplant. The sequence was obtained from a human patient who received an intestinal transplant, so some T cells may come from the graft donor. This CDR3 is CASSPVSGGPQYF. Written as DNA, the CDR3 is TGTGCCAGCAGCCCGGTTAGCGGGGGGCCACAGTACTTC.